A selection of T cell receptor beta chains follows, all from one sample in a study of cytomegalovirus exposure and HLA in healthy donors. The method was immunoSEQ multiplex PCR; TCRdb's version includes in-frame clones alone and lacks a portion of them. The sample includes about 130,000 clones, around 80% seen only once; the top ten take approximately 6.2%. The material sequenced was PBMCs. Receptor source: a man aged 35 to 55 in good health and CMV-seropositive. Each CDR3 is given with its conserved first and last residue. A D gene is named only where the DNA matches it firmly. Expanded clones are given a class, and other clones once, few, many or no size at all.

clone size: few; V gene: TRBV10-3; J gene: TRBJ1-2; CDR3 length: 14; D gene: TRBD1; CDR3 DNA: TGTGCCATCAGTGTTGGACAGGGGGATGGTGGCTACACCTTC; CDR3 protein: CAISVGQGDGGYTF
clone size: .; V gene: TRBV9; J gene: TRBJ1-2; CDR3 length: 14; D gene: TRBD1; CDR3 DNA: TGTGCCAGCAGCGCGGGACAGGGTGGGTATGGCTACACCTTC; CDR3 protein: CASSAGQGGYGYTF
clone size: .; V gene: TRBV7-9; J gene: TRBJ2-3; CDR3 length: 15; D gene: TRBD2; CDR3 DNA: TGTGCCAGCAGCCGGCGTTCGGGGGGAGCAGATACGCAGTATTTT; CDR3 protein: CASSRRSGGADTQYF
clone size: .; V gene: TRBV4-1; J gene: TRBJ1-1; CDR3 length: 14; D gene: TRBD1; CDR3 DNA: TGCGCCAGCAGCAGACAGGGTCGAGACACTGAAGCTTTCTTT; CDR3 protein: CASSRQGRDTEAFF
clone size: few; V gene: TRBV25-1; J gene: TRBJ2-2; CDR3 length: 16; D gene: TRBD1; CDR3 DNA: TGTGCCAGCAGTGAGTGGACAGGGGGCGCCTCCGGGGAGCTGTTTTTT; CDR3 protein: CASSEWTGGASGELFF
clone size: once; V gene: TRBV11-2; J gene: TRBJ2-7; CDR3 length: 16; D gene: .; CDR3 DNA: TGTGCCAGCAGCCCCGTTAAAGGACACCTTTCCTACGAGCAGTACTTC; CDR3 protein: CASSPVKGHLSYEQYF
clone size: .; V gene: TRBV6-1; J gene: TRBJ2-7; CDR3 length: 14; D gene: .; CDR3 DNA: TGTGCCAGCAGGGGGGGTCGACTCTCCTACGAGCAGTACTTC; CDR3 protein: CASRGGRLSYEQYF
clone size: .; V gene: TRBV5-1; J gene: TRBJ1-4; CDR3 length: 17; D gene: TRBD1; CDR3 DNA: TGCGCCAGCAGCTCGGGACAGGGGTTGGCAACTAATGAAAAACTGTTTTTT; CDR3 protein: CASSSGQGLATNEKLFF
clone size: .; V gene: TRBV5-1; J gene: TRBJ2-3; CDR3 length: 15; D gene: .; CDR3 DNA: TGCGCCAGCAGCTTACCCAGGGCCGGCACAGATACGCAGTATTTT; CDR3 protein: CASSLPRAGTDTQYF
clone size: .; V gene: TRBV28; J gene: TRBJ2-1; CDR3 length: 15; D gene: TRBD2; CDR3 DNA: TGTGCCAGCAGTGCCTCACTAGCGGGGGGGAATGAGCAGTTCTTC; CDR3 protein: CASSASLAGGNEQFF